This T cell receptor (beta chain) was sequenced in a study of T cells in Graves' hyperthyroidism and ophthalmopathy. RNA transcripts were the template for amplifying TCR beta CDR3 regions. Initially, a first-round RT-PCR of the TCR CDR3 employed the HTBI primer set. A single record per CDR3 protein comes from TCRdb applying MiXCR to the multiplex PCR reads. The sample includes roughly 570,000 distinct CDR3 sequences, 15% to 18% seen only once; the top ten take under 7.5%. This clonotype occurred many times. Antigen unknown. Study-wide findings and caveats: Classification by a 13 V-J model distinguished ophthalmopathy from stable hyperthyroidism.

Sequencing input: blood. The receptor was isolated from a woman aged 25 to 45 with Graves' hyperthyroidism.

CDR3 in DNA: TGTGCCAGCAGTTGGGACGGAGATAGCAATCAGCCCCAGCATTTT. As protein: CASSWDGDSNQPQHF. The gene calls are TRBV28 and TRBJ1-5, with D possibly TRBD1 on 5 matching bases. Between the trimmed V and J ends, which lost 4 bases and 0 bases, there was a span of 10 bases. The CDR3 sequence is 15 residues long. Per the germline V gene, CDR1 is MDHEN and CDR2 is SYDVKM.